This TCR beta chain came from a study of Tregs in tolerant kidney transplant recipients. Sequencing was performed with immunoSEQ multiplex PCR; in TCRdb, only in-frame clones are kept and a portion is missing. The data contain tens of thousands of clones, roughly nine tenths of them seen just once; the ten biggest clones take up around 15%. The nonmyeloablative bone marrow transplants came from related graft donors, with transient mixed chimerism. The clonotype originates from a human patient who received a combined kidney and bone marrow transplant. Some T cells may be supplied by the graft donor. The material was CD8+ T cells from blood (PBMCs), obtained 24 months after the transplant.

CDR3 DNA sequence: TGTGCCAGCAGTCCACTAAACTCGGACAGGGGGGCCGGGGAGCTGTTTTTT. It specifies CASSPLNSDRGAGELFF. The chain combines TRBV27 with TRBJ2-2; TRBD1 aligns across 10 bases. The CDR3 spans 17 residues. The germline V gene has CDR1 MNHEY and CDR2 SMNVEV (reference sequence). The V segment lost 5 bases and the J segment 6 bases; nucleotides outside the gene matches: 12.